This T cell receptor (beta chain) derives from a study of chemoradiotherapy in HPV16-positive cancers. Study findings and constraints: Candidate HPV-specific clones and E7-related TCR motifs grew in tumor during treatment. Better recurrence-free survival went with HPV-responsive T-cell expansion in HPV16-positive patients. HPV-specific T cells were functionally defined from only two HPV16-positive patients.

This CDR3 has 15 residues. V was cut by 0 bases and J by 0 bases, with 9 bases left in between. Germline CDR1 is SGHAT and CDR2 is FQNNGV. The assay was immunoSEQ multiplex PCR, and TCRdb's table has in-frame clones only and misses some. The sample has 16,000 or so clones; around three quarters are singletons. As for this clone: Antigen: not known.

Repeated repertoire sampling spanned the course of chemoradiotherapy. The V gene is TRBV11-2, the J gene TRBJ2-7, with TRBD2 as a possible D gene (5 bases). The sample in question was tumor tissue, obtained from a patient who underwent chemoradiotherapy. The clonotype was recovered from a human donor with HPV-associated anogenital cancer. CDR3 residues: CASSLDSVSSYEQYF. The CDR3 DNA reads as TGTGCCAGCAGCTTAGATAGCGTGAGCTCCTACGAGCAGTACTTC.